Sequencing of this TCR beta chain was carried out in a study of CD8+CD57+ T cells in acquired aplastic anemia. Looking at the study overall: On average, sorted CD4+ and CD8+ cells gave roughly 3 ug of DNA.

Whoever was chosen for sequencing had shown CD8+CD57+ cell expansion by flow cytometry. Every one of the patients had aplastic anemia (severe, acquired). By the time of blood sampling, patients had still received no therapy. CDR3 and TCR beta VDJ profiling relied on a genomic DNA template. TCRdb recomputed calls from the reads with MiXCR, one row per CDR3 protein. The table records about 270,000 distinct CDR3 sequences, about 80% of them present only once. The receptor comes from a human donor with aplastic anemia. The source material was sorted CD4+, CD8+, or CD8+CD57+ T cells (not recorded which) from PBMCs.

This chain's CDR3 is CASTNPSPRTSPLHF. The CDR3 DNA follows: TGTGCCAGCACCAACCCCTCCCCCAGGACGTCACCCCTCCACTTT. This chain links TRBV7-6 with TRBJ1-6; D ambiguous. The CDR3 totals 15 residues. Per the germline V gene, CDR1 is SGHVS and CDR2 is FNYEAQ. The V end lost 7 bases, the J end lost 10 bases, and 20 bases lay between the germline ends.